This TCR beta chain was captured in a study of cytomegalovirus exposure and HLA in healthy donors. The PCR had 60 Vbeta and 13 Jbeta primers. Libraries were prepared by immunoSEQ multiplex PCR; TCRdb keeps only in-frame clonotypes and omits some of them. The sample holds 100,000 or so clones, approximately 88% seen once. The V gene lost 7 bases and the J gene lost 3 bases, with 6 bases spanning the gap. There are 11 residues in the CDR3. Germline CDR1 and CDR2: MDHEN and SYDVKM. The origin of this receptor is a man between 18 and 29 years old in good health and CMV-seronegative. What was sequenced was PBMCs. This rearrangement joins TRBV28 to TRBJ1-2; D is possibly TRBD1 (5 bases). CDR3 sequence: CASTGDYGYTF. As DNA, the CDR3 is TGTGCCAGCACGGGGGACTATGGCTACACCTTC.